These 10 T cell receptor beta chains were sequenced from one sample in a study of cytomegalovirus exposure and HLA in healthy donors (dated by TCRdb to between 2016 and 2019). To prepare the library, the immunoSEQ multiplex PCR assay was applied. A mixture of 60 forward primers for TCR Vbeta segments and 13 reverse primers for TCR Jbeta segments was used in the multiplex PCR. TCRdb re-hosts the immuneACCESS table, in-frame sequences only. Its copies lack some clones; in the studies checked, an unresolved V gene accounts for under half of them, and the cause for the rest is not known. This sample comprises 95,000 to 150,000 clones, more than 70% of them detected only once. Of the sample, nearly 9.5% falls within the top ten clones. The sequenced sample consisted of PBMCs. Every receptor here comes from a woman aged 50 to 60 in good health and CMV-seropositive.

This clone has just a few counts. This chain links TRBV2 with TRBJ1-5, with D perhaps TRBD1 (5 bases). V lost 4 bases and J lost 5, with 12 bases in between. The germline gives CDR1 SNHLY, CDR2 FYNNEI. The CDR3 covers 14 residues. CDR3 DNA: TGTGCCAGCAGTGGCAGGGCGGTGGATCAGCCCCAGCATTTT. Its translation is CASSGRAVDQPQHF. Full variable domain (missing parts from reference TRBV2 and TRBJ1-5): EPEVTQTPSHQVTQMGQEVILRCVPISNHLYFYWYRQILGQKVEFLVSFYNNEISEKSEIFDDQFSVERPDGSNFTLKIRSTKLEDSAMYFCASSGRAVDQPQHFGDGTRLSIL.

This chain uses TRBV7-2 with TRBJ2-2; 16 bases match TRBD2. V dropped 5 bases and J dropped 1; count of bases not matched to a gene: 4. The CDR3 is made up of 18 amino acids. Germline CDR1 reads SGHTA; CDR2 reads FQGNSA. The chain's CDR3 is CASSPGLAGGRNTGELFF. The CDR3 DNA reads as TGTGCCAGCAGCCCGGGACTAGCGGGGGGGCGGAACACCGGGGAGCTGTTTTTT. The whole variable domain, remainder taken from reference TRBV7-2 and TRBJ2-2, is GAGVSQSPSNKVTEKGKDVELRCDPISGHTALYWYRQSLGQGLEFLIYFQGNSAPDKSGLPSDRFSAERTGGSVSTLTIQRTQQEDSAVYLCASSPGLAGGRNTGELFFGEGSRLTVL.

In this sample, this clone turned up once. This chain links TRBV7-2 with TRBJ2-5; D is undetermined. The J call may be wrong; the DNA end is better matched by TRBJ2-7. The CDR3 loop spans 13 amino acids. CDR1 is SGHTA, CDR2 FQGNSA, per germline. The CDR3 nucleotides are TGTGCCAGCAGCTTAGACTACTCCTACGAGCAGTACTTC. Its translation is CASSLDYSYEQYF.

The chain joins TRBV10-3 to TRBJ1-1, with 10 bases lining up with TRBD1. The germline CDR1 and CDR2 sequences are ENHRY and SYGVKD. This CDR3 comprises 15 residues. The trim removed 4 bases at V and 2 bases at J, leaving 4 bases unmatched. CDR3 bases: TGTGCCATCAGTGGACAGGGGGCCCCAAACACTGAAGCTTTCTTT. Its protein is CAISGQGAPNTEAFF.

The V gene is TRBV5-4, the J gene TRBJ1-4; 9 bases agree with TRBD1. V gave up 5 bases and J gave up 7 bases; unmatched junction bases: 6. Germline V lookup: CDR1 SGHNT, CDR2 YYREEE (reference sequence). The CDR3 runs to 14 residues. The CDR3 DNA is TGTGCCAGCAGAAAACAGGGGGCGAGTGAAAAACTGTTTTTT. This gives the protein CASRKQGASEKLFF.

The V call is TRBV7-9, the J call TRBJ1-1, with 8 nucleotides matching TRBD1. Germline-derived CDR1 and CDR2 are SEHNR and FQNEAQ (reference sequence). V was clipped by 3 bases and J by 6 bases; unmatched bases: 6. The CDR3 is made up of 14 amino acids. The CDR3 protein is CASSFQGAGAEAFF. Written as DNA, the CDR3 is TGTGCCAGCAGCTTTCAGGGGGCAGGAGCTGAAGCTTTCTTT.

The CDR3 region has the DNA TGTGCCAGCAGGAACAGGGACCGCTATGGCTACACCTTC. This translates into CASRNRDRYGYTF. The chain employs TRBV2 and TRBJ1-2, with D possibly being TRBD1 (6 bases). The CDR3 runs 13 residues. V was shortened by 6 bases and J by 4 bases, with 12 bases between the two germline ends. Germline CDR1 reads SNHLY; CDR2 reads FYNNEI.

This chain connects TRBV27 to TRBJ2-7, with D possibly TRBD2 on 6 matching bases. Germline CDR1 MNHEY, CDR2 SMNVEV (reference sequence). CDR3 length: 12 amino acids. V was clipped by 0 bases and J by 7 bases, with 7 bases between them. The chain's CDR3 is CASSLSGGEQYF. The CDR3 DNA is TGTGCCAGCAGTTTATCTGGGGGGGAGCAGTACTTC.

This clone occurred many times. The J gene is TRBJ2-1, the V gene TRBV29-1, with 7 nucleotides matching TRBD2. V lost 7 bases and J lost 4; bases outside the gene matches: 7. Germline V gene lookup returns CDR1 SQVTM and CDR2 ANQGSEA. This CDR3 contains 13 residues. CDR3 DNA sequence: TGCAGCGCCACCGGGACTAATTACAATGAGCAGTTCTTC. Its protein is CSATGTNYNEQFF.

This sequence joins TRBV5-1 and TRBJ2-6; possible D gene TRBD2, 5 bases. Trimming stripped 4 bases from V and 0 bases from J, with 8 bases between. Germline CDR1 and CDR2: SGHRS and YFSETQ. The CDR3 is made up of 15 amino acids. The CDR3 sequence: CASSPAGSGANVLTF. The CDR3 region has the DNA TGCGCCAGCAGCCCTGCGGGCTCTGGGGCCAACGTCCTGACTTTC.